These 7 T cell receptor beta chains came from one sample sequenced in a study of beta chain features in type 1 diabetes. Reverse transcription of all isolated RNA meant that expressed TCRB transcripts were sequenced. Data came from immunoSEQ multiplex PCR; TCRdb stores just in-frame clones and leaves some out. The sample yields fewer than 250,000 clones, over 9.5% seen once. Sequencing was done on a sample of naive CD4+ T cells from blood. These receptors originate from a young woman in good health.

The table lists this clone with a few counts. The chain links TRBV6-6 to TRBJ2-3, with D possibly matching TRBD2 (7 bases). Germline V CDR1 and CDR2: MNHNY, SVGAGI (reference sequence). Deletions cut 10 bases from V and 2 bases from J, with 16 bases between. This CDR3 is 14 amino acids long. In DNA, the CDR3 is TGTGCCACGGACCAGGGGAGGGCCACAGATACGCAGTATTTT. This sequence encodes CATDQGRATDTQYF.

The chain employs TRBV18 and TRBJ1-1; tentatively, D is TRBD1 (5 bases). Germline-derived CDR1 and CDR2 are KGHSH and LQKENI. V was cut by 8 bases and J by 2 bases, with 12 bases left in between. This CDR3 has 13 residues. The DNA for the CDR3 is TGTGCCAGCCTCCCTGACAGAAACACTGAAGCTTTCTTT. This sequence encodes CASLPDRNTEAFF.

The chain couples TRBV6-5 to TRBJ2-7, with 11 bases fitting TRBD1. The CDR3 has 13 residues. The V segment lost 6 bases and the J segment 6 bases; nucleotides outside the gene matches: 4. The germline CDR1 and CDR2 sequences are MNHEY and SVGAGI. The CDR3 DNA is TGTGCCAGCAGGGGACAGGGGGTTCGCGAGCAGTACTTC. This codes for CASRGQGVREQYF.

This clone was observed a few times. This rearrangement joins TRBV7-2 to TRBJ2-3; 9 bases agree with TRBD2. This CDR3 spans 18 amino acids. Germline V gene sequence: CDR1 SGHTA, CDR2 FQGNSA. The V and J ends lost 4 bases and 4 bases, in that order; junction bases with no gene match: 15. Here the CDR3 reads CASSSPLGRGGPADTQYF. In DNA, the CDR3 is TGTGCCAGCAGCTCGCCCTTAGGGCGGGGGGGCCCAGCAGATACGCAGTATTTT.

This clone was counted between two and nine times. The chain employs TRBV13 and TRBJ1-4; TRBD1 matches 7 bases. The junction had 5 bases not matched to a gene; V was cut back by 2 bases and J by 8 bases. Germline V gene lookup returns CDR1 PRHDT and CDR2 FYEKMQ (reference sequence). There are 14 residues in the CDR3. CDR3 region: CASSLTGAGEKLFF. Written as DNA, the CDR3 is TGTGCCAGCAGCTTAACAGGGGCCGGGGAAAAACTGTTTTTT.

This clone was counted only a few times. The CDR3 coding sequence is TGTGCCAGCAGTTACGGGAGGCCCGACGAGCAGTACTTC. Its translation: CASSYGRPDEQYF. The chain carries TRBV6-5 and TRBJ2-7, with a weak D call TRBD2 (6 bases). The germline gives CDR1 MNHEY, CDR2 SVGAGI. V gave up 2 bases and J gave up 5 bases, with 10 bases separating them. The CDR3 spans 13 residues.

This clone was picked up a small number of times. The chain combines TRBV5-1 with TRBJ2-5, with 8 bases fitting TRBD1. J gave up 7 bases and V 1 base, and 15 bases lay outside the gene matches. CDR1 and CDR2 from the germline V gene are SGHRS and YFSETQ. The length of the CDR3 is 17 residues. The CDR3 DNA is TGCGCCAGCAGCTTGATTTCGACAGGGGTTTTTGGAGGGACCCAGTACTTC. Residues: CASSLISTGVFGGTQYF.